This T cell receptor beta chain was identified during a study of blood T cell repertoires in COVID-19. As for the study in general: Spain, Italy and the United States supplied samples that represented acute and convalescent COVID-19. T cells, B-cell-depleted T cells, or PBMCs supplied cDNA or gDNA.

The CDR3 loop spans 16 amino acids. Germline loops: CDR1 PRHDT, CDR2 FYEKMQ (reference sequence). V shed 4 bases and J 2 bases; nucleotides not matched to a gene: 6. Study processing details: Scientists estimated how many nucleated cells there were by amplifying reference gene primers. Only in-frame clones appear in the TCRdb table, and some are missing; sequencing was by immunoSEQ multiplex PCR. The V and J calls and the clone size are those of that table, but D and trimming were determined from the DNA. Of 200,000 to 300,000 clones listed, 80% to 90% are singletons. J is TRBJ2-7 and V is TRBV13; 12 bases align to TRBD2. The sample comprised peripheral blood. The clonotype originates from a man aged 55 to 70 with acute or convalescent COVID-19. The CDR3 sequence: CASSSRTSGITYEQYF. For the CDR3, the DNA is TGTGCCAGCAGCTCCCGGACTAGCGGGATTACCTACGAGCAGTACTTC.